These 10 T cell receptor beta chains originate from one sample sequenced in a study of cytomegalovirus exposure and HLA in healthy donors. The PCR had 60 Vbeta and 13 Jbeta primers. Sequencing used immunoSEQ multiplex PCR; TCRdb keeps in-frame clones, though not all of them. The sample carries fewer than 300,000 clones, approximately 80% recorded once. Material: PBMCs. The receptors were gathered from a girl aged 2-10 years in good health and CMV-seronegative.

The rearrangement joins TRBV29-1 to TRBJ1-4, with D unresolved. Deletions cut 4 bases from V and 3 bases from J, with 18 bases between. The germline CDR1 and CDR2 sequences are SQVTM and ANQGSEA. The CDR3 has 16 residues. CDR3 sequence reads: CSVVSSYPAANEKLFF. CDR3 nucleotide sequence: TGCAGCGTTGTGTCGTCTTACCCGGCGGCTAATGAAAAACTGTTTTTT.

This clone has only one observation. The rearrangement joins TRBV7-6 to TRBJ2-5, with TRBD1 matching 7 bases. The DNA end favors TRBJ2-7, so the J call may be wrong. Germline values: CDR1 SGHVS, CDR2 FNYEAQ. The CDR3 has 17 residues. In DNA, the CDR3 is TGTGCCAGCAGCCGAATAAGTACCGGGACAGTGTCTGGCGAGCAGTACTTC. Protein sequence: CASSRISTGTVSGEQYF.

This chain connects TRBV6-4 to TRBJ2-7; 10 nucleotides align to TRBD2. This CDR3 is 15 amino acids long. CDR1 is MRHNA, CDR2 SNTAGT, per germline. V dropped 3 bases and J dropped 4; count of bases not matched to a gene: 6. CDR3 coding DNA: TGTGCCAGCAGTGAGGCTAGCGGGAGTCGGTACGAGCAGTACTTC. It yields the protein CASSEASGSRYEQYF.

Only one count was recorded for this clone. V usage is TRBV7-2 and J usage is TRBJ2-1; 8 bases line up with TRBD2. After removal of 0 bases from V and 4 bases from J, the junction contained 8 bases not matched to a gene. The germline gives CDR1 SGHTA, CDR2 FQGNSA. The CDR3 is 17 residues long. The CDR3 bases are TGTGCCAGCAGCTTAGCTCCGCGGGAGGCCCTATACAATGAGCAGTTCTTC. As protein: CASSLAPREALYNEQFF.

This rearrangement joins TRBV18 to TRBJ1-1, with D possibly matching TRBD1 (5 bases). Per germline, CDR1 KGHSH and CDR2 LQKENI. CDR3 length equals 15 residues. The V end was cut by 6 bases, the J end by 0 bases, with 14 bases between. Here the CDR3 DNA reads TGTGCCAGCTCCCCCAAAAGGGGCTTGAACACTGAAGCTTTCTTT. It codes for CASSPKRGLNTEAFF.

The chain uses TRBV1 and TRBJ2-3; the table calls TRBD2, which could not be checked here. TRBV1 is labeled a pseudogene. The CDR3 is 17 amino acids. In DNA, the CDR3 is TGCACCAGCAGCCAAGATAGGGCTAGCGGGAGGGGAGATACGCAGTATTTT. This codes for CTSSQDRASGRGDTQYF.

The gene calls are TRBV30 and TRBJ2-5, with TRBD2 matching 8 bases. The J call may be faulty, since TRBJ2-7 better matches the DNA end. The CDR3 spans 16 residues. Per the germline V gene, CDR1 is GTSNPN and CDR2 is SVGIG (reference sequence). CDR3 nucleotides: TGTGCCTGGAGTGTCCTACCGGGACTAGGGGTCGGCGAGCAGTACTTC. It yields the protein CAWSVLPGLGVGEQYF.

This rearrangement joins TRBV7-3 to TRBJ2-5; D ambiguous. V was pared by 5 bases and J by 2 bases, with 6 bases between. CDR1 is SGHTA and CDR2 is FQGTGA in the germline V gene. The CDR3 length is 12 residues. DNA of the CDR3: TGTGCCAGCAGCCTTACACAAGAGACCCAGTACTTC. Residues: CASSLTQETQYF.

The chain is built from TRBV5-4 and TRBJ2-2; 7 nucleotides align to TRBD1. Germline CDR1 reads SGHNT; CDR2 reads YYREEE (reference sequence). The CDR3 has 13 residues. Trimming cost V 4 bases and J 8 bases; bases outside gene matches: 5. The chain's CDR3 is CASSATGAGELFF. The CDR3 DNA sequence: TGTGCCAGCAGCGCCACAGGGGCTGGGGAGCTGTTTTTT.

The genes are TRBV6-1 and TRBJ2-5; 9 bases are shared with TRBD1. The CDR3 consists of 13 residues. From germline, CDR1 is MNHNS and CDR2 SASEGT. V lost 6 bases to trimming and J lost 4 bases; unmatched junction nucleotides: 3. For the CDR3, the DNA is TGTGCCAGCAGGGGGACAGGGATAGAGACCCAGTACTTC. It translates to CASRGTGIETQYF.